Listed below are T cell receptor beta chains from one sample, sequenced in a study of shared clonotypes between healthy human individuals. Assay used: immunoSEQ multiplex PCR; TCRdb lists only in-frame clones, some missing. The table shows about 230,000 clones, with 65% occurring only once. The sample was memory CD4+ T cells sorted from blood. The receptors here all came from a young man in good health. The CDR3 runs from the conserved cysteine through the conserved F or W. Fields, in order: clone size, V gene, D gene, J gene, CDR3 protein, CDR3 DNA. D genes are given only for firm matches. Expanded clones get a size class; other rows say once, few or many, or leave the size out.

>few|TRBV18|-|TRBJ2-7
CASSPKLTYEQYF
TGTGCCAGCTCACCAAAGTTAACCTACGAGCAGTACTTC
>many|TRBV6-1|TRBD2|TRBJ2-2
CATPTSGINTGELFF
TGTGCCACTCCGACTAGCGGGATAAACACCGGGGAGCTGTTTTTT
>-|TRBV5-6|TRBD2|TRBJ2-7
CASSSPGLAPYEQYF
TGTGCCAGCAGCTCTCCGGGACTAGCCCCCTACGAGCAGTACTTC
>-|TRBV5-1|TRBD1|TRBJ2-6
CASRSYGTGVTGANVLTF
TGCGCCAGCAGAAGTTACGGGACAGGGGTAACTGGGGCCAACGTCCTGACTTTC
>many|TRBV7-6|-|TRBJ2-1
CASSLQGNEQFF
TGTGCCAGCAGCTTACAGGGGAATGAGCAGTTCTTC
>-|TRBV9|-|TRBJ1-1
CASSVGAGLNTEAFF
TGTGCCAGCAGCGTAGGGGCAGGGTTGAACACTGAAGCTTTCTTT
>-|TRBV19|TRBD1|TRBJ1-4
CASSGGAGTNEKLFF
TGTGCCAGCTCAGGGGGCGCAGGCACTAATGAAAAACTGTTTTTT
>few|TRBV14|-|TRBJ2-3
CASRPNTDTQYF
TGTGCCAGCAGACCCAACACAGATACGCAGTATTTT
>-|TRBV6-5|-|TRBJ2-7
CASSYAGLANYYEQYF
TGTGCCAGCAGTTACGCCGGGCTAGCGAACTACTACGAGCAGTACTTC
>once|TRBV30|-|TRBJ1-2
CAWRPDTHYGYTF
TGTGCCTGGAGGCCCGACACCCACTATGGCTACACCTTC
>-|TRBV15|-|TRBJ2-2
CATSRDLLGELFF
TGTGCCACCAGCAGAGACCTACTGGGGGAGCTGTTTTTT
>-|TRBV28|TRBD1|TRBJ1-1
CASSLSTGVGTEAFF
TGTGCCAGCAGTCTTTCGACAGGGGTGGGCACTGAAGCTTTCTTT
>few|TRBV6-1|-|TRBJ1-1
CASREGHTEAFF
TGTGCCAGCAGGGAGGGACACACTGAAGCTTTCTTT
>-|TRBV27|TRBD1|TRBJ2-1
CASNLGQGVANEQFF
TGTGCCAGCAATCTGGGACAGGGGGTGGCCAATGAGCAGTTCTTC
>-|TRBV18|TRBD1|TRBJ2-2
CASSPPDRGYTGELFF
TGTGCCAGCTCACCACCGGACAGGGGGTACACCGGGGAGCTGTTTTTT
>-|TRBV7-2|TRBD2|TRBJ2-3
CASSPFASGSTDTQYF
TGTGCCAGCTCACCCTTTGCTAGCGGGAGCACAGATACGCAGTATTTT
>-|TRBV6-5|-|TRBJ2-3
CASSLRGPTDTQYF
TGTGCCAGCAGTTTAAGAGGTCCCACAGATACGCAGTATTTT
>few|TRBV18|TRBD1|TRBJ1-2
CASSKTDRDNGYTF
TGTGCCAGCTCAAAAACGGACAGGGATAATGGCTACACCTTC
>-|TRBV19|-|TRBJ1-1
CASSGGPVRDTEAFF
TGTGCCAGTAGTGGCGGACCGGTTAGGGACACTGAAGCTTTCTTT
>-|TRBV14|TRBD2|TRBJ2-1
CASSPLVGGPINEQFF
TGTGCCAGCAGCCCCTTGGTGGGAGGGCCAATCAATGAGCAGTTCTTC
>-|TRBV7-7|TRBD1|TRBJ2-7
CASSLARTGSYEQYF
TGTGCCAGCAGCTTAGCCCGGACAGGGAGCTACGAGCAGTACTTC
>-|TRBV14|TRBD2|TRBJ2-7
CASSQERLAGYEQYF
TGTGCCAGCAGCCAAGAAAGGCTAGCGGGCTACGAGCAGTACTTC
>few|TRBV4-3|-|TRBJ1-1
CASSQDQGTAEAFF
TGCGCCAGCAGCCAAGATCAGGGAACAGCTGAAGCTTTCTTT
>many|TRBV6-1|-|TRBJ1-3
CASSLGNTIYF
TGTGCCAGCAGTCTGGGAAACACCATATATTTT
>-|TRBV2|TRBD2|TRBJ2-1
CATSLAGEIQFF
TGTGCCACATCCCTAGCGGGAGAGATACAGTTCTTC
>few|TRBV2|TRBD1|TRBJ2-7
CASSESYRGYEQYF
TGTGCCAGCAGTGAAAGTTACAGGGGTTACGAGCAGTACTTC
>-|TRBV5-1|-|TRBJ2-1
CASSSMGAFRENEQFF
TGCGCCAGCAGCTCCATGGGGGCGTTTAGGGAGAATGAGCAGTTCTTC
>-|TRBV30|-|TRBJ1-1
CAWRKGRDTEAFF
TGTGCCTGGAGAAAGGGAAGGGACACTGAAGCTTTCTTT
>-|TRBV7-2|-|TRBJ2-5
CASSPGAERSQYF
TGTGCCAGCAGCCCTGGGGCCGAGAGGTCCCAGTACTTC
>-|TRBV2|-|TRBJ2-7
CASSSQGGGTYEQYF
TGTGCCAGCAGTTCACAGGGAGGGGGAACCTACGAGCAGTACTTC
>-|TRBV4-1|TRBD1|TRBJ2-3
CASSLDRGQTDTQYF
TGCGCCAGCAGCTTGGACAGGGGGCAGACAGATACGCAGTATTTT
>few|TRBV5-1|-|TRBJ2-7
CASSTADYSTYEQYF
TGCGCCAGCAGCACCGCGGACTACTCGACCTACGAGCAGTACTTC
>-|TRBV6-5|TRBD2|TRBJ2-2
CASSYETSVNGELFF
TGTGCCAGCAGTTACGAGACTAGCGTCAACGGGGAGCTGTTTTTT
>-|TRBV30|-|TRBJ2-3
CAWSALDTQYF
TGTGCCTGGAGTGCGCTCGATACGCAGTATTTT
>many|TRBV9|-|TRBJ1-5
CASSVGDRQPQHF
TGTGCCAGCAGCGTAGGGGATCGGCAGCCCCAGCATTTT
>-|TRBV6-6|-|TRBJ2-7
CASSYALGYEQYF
TGTGCCAGCAGTTACGCCCTTGGCTACGAGCAGTACTTC
>-|TRBV5-1|TRBD1|TRBJ2-3
CASSPGTGGGDTQYF
TGCGCCAGCAGCCCCGGGACAGGGGGGGGAGATACGCAGTATTTT
>-|TRBV19|TRBD2|TRBJ2-3
CASSPRTSGMFFTDTQYF
TGTGCCAGTAGCCCTAGGACTAGCGGGATGTTCTTCACAGATACGCAGTATTTT
>-|TRBV7-2|TRBD1|TRBJ2-7
CASSLRLDRGYEQYF
TGTGCCAGCAGCTTACGTCTGGACAGGGGTTACGAGCAGTACTTC
>medium-sized|TRBV28|-|TRBJ1-2
CASRPGSGYGYTF
TGTGCCAGCAGACCAGGGTCTGGCTATGGCTACACCTTC
>few|TRBV18|-|TRBJ2-7
CASSRQPTYEQYF
TGTGCCAGCTCACGTCAGCCAACCTACGAGCAGTACTTC
>-|TRBV13|-|TRBJ2-7
CASSTLGPDTQRAYEQYF
TGTGCCAGCAGCACTCTGGGCCCGGACACCCAACGGGCCTACGAGCAGTACTTC
>-|TRBV5-1|TRBD1|TRBJ2-1
CASSTPGQAYNEQFF
TGCGCCAGCAGCACTCCGGGACAGGCATACAATGAGCAGTTCTTC
>-|TRBV27|-|TRBJ1-5
CASSLGPYSNQPQHF
TGTGCCAGCAGTTTAGGGCCCTATAGCAATCAGCCCCAGCATTTT
>many|TRBV7-8|TRBD1|TRBJ1-2
CASSRTDRAPGYGYTF
TGTGCCAGCAGTAGAACAGACAGGGCTCCTGGCTATGGCTACACCTTC
>few|TRBV5-4|-|TRBJ2-3
CASSRAAGAGTDTQYF
TGTGCCAGCAGCCGGGCTGCGGGGGCTGGCACAGATACGCAGTATTTT
>many|TRBV25-1|-|TRBJ2-5
CASRESGGYQETQYF
TGTGCCAGCAGGGAAAGCGGAGGGTACCAAGAGACCCAGTACTTC
>-|TRBV10-1|TRBD2|TRBJ2-7
CASSAKRGEQYF
TGCGCCAGCAGTGCTAAGCGGGGCGAGCAGTACTTC
>once|TRBV28|TRBD2|TRBJ2-7
CASSDPGLARNEQYF
TGTGCCAGCAGCGATCCGGGACTAGCGAGGAACGAGCAGTACTTC
>-|TRBV5-1|TRBD1|TRBJ2-7
CASSLSGQSYEQYF
TGCGCCAGCAGCTTGTCGGGACAGAGCTACGAGCAGTACTTC
>-|TRBV6-1|-|TRBJ2-1
CASSESLHNEQFF
TGTGCCAGCAGTGAGTCCCTTCACAATGAGCAGTTCTTC
>few|TRBV15|TRBD1|TRBJ1-2
CATSRGTGTYGYTF
TGTGCCACCAGCAGAGGGACAGGGACTTATGGCTACACCTTC
>-|TRBV19|TRBD2|TRBJ2-5
CASSRGGLAQETQYF
TGTGCCAGTAGTAGGGGGGGACTAGCCCAAGAGACCCAGTACTTC
>-|TRBV6-1|TRBD1|TRBJ2-1
CASSEGQGVSEQFF
TGTGCCAGCAGTGAAGGACAGGGGGTCTCGGAGCAGTTCTTC
>-|TRBV2|-|TRBJ2-5
CASCDSAETQYF
TGTGCCAGCTGCGACAGTGCGGAGACCCAGTACTTC